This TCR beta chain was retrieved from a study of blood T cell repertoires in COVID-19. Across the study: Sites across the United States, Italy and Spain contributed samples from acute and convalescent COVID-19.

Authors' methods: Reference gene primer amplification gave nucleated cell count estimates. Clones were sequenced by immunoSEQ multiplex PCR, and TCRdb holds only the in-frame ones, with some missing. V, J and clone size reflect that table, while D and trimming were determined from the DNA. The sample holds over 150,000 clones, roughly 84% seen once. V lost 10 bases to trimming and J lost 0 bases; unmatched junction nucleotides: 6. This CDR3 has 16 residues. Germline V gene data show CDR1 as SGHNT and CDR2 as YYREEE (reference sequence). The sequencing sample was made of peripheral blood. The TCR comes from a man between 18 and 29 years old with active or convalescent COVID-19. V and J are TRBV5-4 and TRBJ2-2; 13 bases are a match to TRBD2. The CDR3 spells CAGGTSGNANTGELFF. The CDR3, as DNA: TGTGCCGGGGGGACTAGCGGGAATGCGAACACCGGGGAGCTGTTTTTT.